This is a list of T cell receptor beta chains from one sample in a study of technical replicates of blood from a handful of donors. Method: immunoSEQ multiplex PCR; TCRdb's copy keeps in-frame clones and lacks some. The sample includes over 70,000 clones, approximately 95% of them seen just once. Input material: T cells isolated from PBMCs. The source is a human donor in good health. Both conserved end residues are part of each CDR3. Each record gives: D gene, J gene, V gene, clone size, CDR3 protein, CDR3 DNA. D genes are given only for firm matches. Clone sizes are given selectively: once, few, many, or a class where the clone is expanded.

>NA|TRBJ2-7|TRBV7-8|NA
CASRSSSSYEQYF
TGTGCCAGCAGATCATCCAGCTCCTACGAGCAGTACTTC
>NA|TRBJ2-6|TRBV6-1|NA
CASSETGTGANVLTF
TGTGCCAGCAGTGAAACAGGGACTGGGGCCAACGTCCTGACTTTC
>TRBD2|TRBJ2-7|TRBV5-4|NA
CASSLYAGGAVDEQYF
TGTGCCAGCAGCTTGTACGCGGGAGGGGCTGTGGACGAGCAGTACTTC
>TRBD1|TRBJ2-6|TRBV2|NA
CASWTGGSGANVLTF
TGTGCCAGCTGGACAGGGGGAAGTGGGGCCAACGTCCTGACTTTC
>TRBD2|TRBJ2-2|TRBV6-1|NA
CASSESAGGSGELFF
TGTGCCAGCAGTGAATCCGCGGGGGGGTCCGGGGAGCTGTTTTTT
>TRBD1|TRBJ1-5|TRBV19|NA
CASSDRGYSNQPQHF
TGTGCCAGTAGTGACAGGGGTTATAGCAATCAGCCCCAGCATTTT
>NA|TRBJ2-7|TRBV9|NA
CASSMTGDPVYEQYF
TGTGCCAGCAGCATGACAGGAGACCCCGTCTACGAGCAGTACTTC
>NA|TRBJ2-3|TRBV19|NA
CASSIDRGSASSTDTQYF
TGTGCCAGTAGTATAGATCGGGGGAGCGCCTCTAGCACAGATACGCAGTATTTT
>TRBD2|TRBJ2-1|TRBV7-2|NA
CASSLAGGPQEQFF
TGTGCCAGCAGTTTAGCGGGAGGGCCCCAGGAGCAGTTCTTC
>TRBD2|TRBJ2-1|TRBV5-1|NA
CASSLGTSGSLYNEQFF
TGCGCCAGCAGCTTAGGGACTAGCGGGTCCCTCTACAATGAGCAGTTCTTC
>NA|TRBJ2-1|TRBV25-1|NA
CASKTAAANNEQFF
TGTGCCAGCAAGACAGCCGCCGCAAACAATGAGCAGTTCTTC
>NA|TRBJ2-4|TRBV29-1|once
CSVGALAKNIQYF
TGCAGCGTTGGGGCCCTGGCCAAAAACATTCAGTACTTC
>NA|TRBJ1-5|TRBV28|NA
CASSISNQPQHF
TGTGCCAGCAGCATTAGCAATCAGCCCCAGCATTTT
>NA|TRBJ2-7|TRBV7-8|NA
CASSIWDSGNYEQYF
TGTGCCAGCAGCATTTGGGATAGCGGAAACTACGAGCAGTACTTC
>NA|TRBJ2-7|TRBV7-2|NA
CASSPAAASSYEQYF
TGTGCCAGCAGCCCGGCGGCTGCTAGCTCCTACGAGCAGTACTTC
>TRBD1|TRBJ1-2|TRBV11-2|NA
CASSSPLGQGSNYGYTF
TGTGCCAGCAGCTCACCCCTGGGACAGGGTTCTAACTATGGCTACACCTTC
>TRBD2|TRBJ2-3|TRBV10-1|NA
CASSSGTSGRDTQYF
TGCGCCAGCAGTTCCGGGACTAGCGGGAGAGATACGCAGTATTTT
>TRBD1|TRBJ1-2|TRBV30|NA
CAWSVGTGANYGYTF
TGTGCCTGGAGTGTAGGGACAGGGGCCAACTATGGCTACACCTTC
>TRBD1|TRBJ1-1|TRBV25-1|NA
CASSGPGQGTEAFF
TGTGCCAGCAGTGGCCCGGGACAGGGCACTGAAGCTTTCTTT
>NA|TRBJ1-5|TRBV28|NA
CASSQGLIQPQHF
TGTGCCAGCAGTCAGGGACTGATTCAGCCCCAGCATTTT
>TRBD2|TRBJ2-3|TRBV9|NA
CASSVSGRALLDTQYF
TGTGCCAGCAGCGTTAGCGGGAGGGCCCTACTGGATACGCAGTATTTT
>TRBD2|TRBJ2-7|TRBV6-5|NA
CASSYGASGRFEQYF
TGTGCCAGCAGTTACGGGGCTAGCGGGAGGTTCGAGCAGTACTTC
>NA|TRBJ2-2|TRBV15|NA
CATSRDRREPDTGELFF
TGTGCCACCAGCAGAGATCGGAGGGAACCCGACACCGGGGAGCTGTTTTTT
>NA|TRBJ2-1|TRBV5-1|NA
CASSLNALVEQFF
TGCGCCAGCAGCTTGAACGCACTGGTTGAGCAGTTCTTC
>TRBD2|TRBJ2-2|TRBV7-6|once
CASSSGTSGPNTGELFF
TGTGCCAGCAGCTCCGGGACTAGCGGGCCGAACACCGGGGAGCTGTTTTTT
>TRBD2|TRBJ2-3|TRBV7-3|NA
CASSLLGLESDTQYF
TGTGCCAGCAGCCTCCTAGGACTAGAATCAGATACGCAGTATTTT
>NA|TRBJ1-2|TRBV6-5|NA
CASTRGSNYGYTF
TGTGCCAGCACAAGAGGTTCCAACTATGGCTACACCTTC
>TRBD1|TRBJ2-5|TRBV29-1|NA
CSVEDPVTGTQETQYF
TGCAGCGTTGAAGATCCGGTGACAGGGACGCAAGAGACCCAGTACTTC
>TRBD2|TRBJ2-2|TRBV30|NA
CAWSVLLSGRGGELFF
TGTGCCTGGAGTGTATTGTTGAGCGGGAGGGGCGGGGAGCTGTTTTTT
>TRBD2|TRBJ2-1|TRBV5-6|NA
CASSFEAGVTDEQFF
TGTGCCAGCAGCTTCGAAGCGGGAGTAACCGATGAGCAGTTCTTC
>NA|TRBJ2-7|TRBV10-3|NA
CAISDGQTYEQYF
TGTGCCATCAGTGATGGCCAGACCTACGAGCAGTACTTC
>TRBD1|TRBJ1-5|TRBV6-5|NA
CASSTGQGYNQPQHF
TGTGCCAGCAGTACGGGACAGGGGTACAATCAGCCCCAGCATTTT
>NA|TRBJ2-7|TRBV10-3|NA
CAISELSGPNSYEQYF
TGTGCCATCAGTGAGTTAAGCGGACCCAATTCCTACGAGCAGTACTTC
>NA|TRBJ1-4|TRBV29-1|NA
CSVGGGANEKLFF
TGCAGCGTTGGAGGGGGGGCAAATGAAAAACTGTTTTTT
>TRBD2|TRBJ2-1|TRBV18|NA
CASSPGAGSLGEQFF
TGTGCCAGCTCACCTGGAGCGGGGAGCCTGGGTGAGCAGTTCTTC
>NA|TRBJ2-7|TRBV7-3|NA
CASSFQGSGEQYF
TGTGCCAGCAGCTTCCAGGGATCGGGCGAGCAGTACTTC
>TRBD2|TRBJ2-1|TRBV10-2|NA
CASSEPPTSGSSDEQFF
TGCGCCAGCAGTGAGCCCCCTACTAGCGGGAGTTCGGATGAGCAGTTCTTC